This is a list of T cell receptor beta chains from one sample in a study of T cell changes during pregnancy in multiple sclerosis. Clones were read by immunoSEQ multiplex PCR, and TCRdb kept only the in-frame ones, dropping some. The sample contains tens of thousands of clones, 92% of which appear only once. Here the sequenced sample was CD4+ T cells from peripheral blood mononuclear cells, taken after pregnancy. Every receptor here comes from a female donor in good health, enrolled as a control in a pregnancy study. CDR3s include the opening cysteine and the closing phenylalanine or tryptophan.

TRBJ2-1,TRBV7-3,CASSKGGEQFF
TRBJ2-7,TRBV5-1,CASSLGLAGGSSTVFYEQYF
TRBJ2-7,TRBV18,CASSPGQALHEQYF
TRBJ2-3,TRBV5-4,CASSPGGGRTDTQYF
TRBJ1-5,TRBV6-1,CASSERYQPQHF
TRBJ2-7,TRBV10-1,CASSARAWEYGNSYEQYF
TRBJ2-3,TRBV5-1,CASSLGLTSTDTQYF
TRBJ2-2,TRBV28,CASYSYGLAGVRNTGELFF
TRBJ2-1,TRBV11-3,CASSLRRGSEQFF
TRBJ2-1,TRBV28,CASRGYSGTSGSIYNEQFF
TRBJ2-1,TRBV9,CASSPLTSGGHNEQFF
TRBJ2-6,TRBV2,CASSGQRSSGANVLTF
TRBJ2-3,TRBV6-5,CASSRTEAPTDTQYF
TRBJ1-2,TRBV7-2,CASSLGGARGYTF
TRBJ1-5,TRBV19,CASNQQGNQPQHF
TRBJ1-1,TRBV2,CASRFGLTNTEAFF
TRBJ1-1,TRBV18,CASSATGTLASVGNTEAFF
TRBJ2-1,TRBV30,CAWMVANEQFF
TRBJ2-3,TRBV4-1,CASSQAYSGGADTQYF
TRBJ2-6,TRBV27,CASSLSSGANVLTF
TRBJ1-2,TRBV27,CASRAKLQGGRPYTF
TRBJ2-1,TRBV2,CASRGLAGALSSYNEQFF
TRBJ2-1,TRBV6-6,CASRTRDRGRDEQFF
TRBJ2-5,TRBV14,CASSQVPESRETQYF
TRBJ1-4,TRBV6-5,CASSFITGGGNEKLFF
TRBJ2-1,TRBV27,CASRDWTIGRQFF
TRBJ1-3,TRBV5-1,CASSTDSGVGTGNTIYF
TRBJ1-5,TRBV18,CASSSEGPQHF
TRBJ2-4,TRBV27,CASSLGAAKNIQYF